This is a list of T cell receptor beta chains from one sample in a study of blood T cell repertoires in COVID-19. Sequencing used immunoSEQ multiplex PCR; TCRdb keeps in-frame clones, though not all of them. This table has roughly 250,000 clones, roughly 84% appearing once. The sample comprised peripheral blood. These TCRs come from a human donor in a cohort sampled during active COVID-19. Both conserved end residues are part of each CDR3. The order of the fields is J gene, V gene, CDR3 protein.

TRBJ1-1	TRBV5-6	CASSTTGGEENTEAFF
TRBJ1-5	TRBV7-4	CASSLARDRGPGNQPQHF
TRBJ2-5	TRBV20-1	CSASLQETQYF
TRBJ1-3	TRBV5-4	CASSLTGGPGNTIYF
TRBJ1-2	TRBV15	CATSRDPLGGHGYTF
TRBJ2-7	TRBV6-1	CASAGLYEQYF
TRBJ1-1	TRBV29-1	CSVEMRGLNTEAFF
TRBJ1-3	TRBV7-8	CATLTVLNTIYF
TRBJ1-5	TRBV2	CASSVQFVNQPQHF
TRBJ1-5	TRBV5-5	CASSLLGGRNGQPQHF